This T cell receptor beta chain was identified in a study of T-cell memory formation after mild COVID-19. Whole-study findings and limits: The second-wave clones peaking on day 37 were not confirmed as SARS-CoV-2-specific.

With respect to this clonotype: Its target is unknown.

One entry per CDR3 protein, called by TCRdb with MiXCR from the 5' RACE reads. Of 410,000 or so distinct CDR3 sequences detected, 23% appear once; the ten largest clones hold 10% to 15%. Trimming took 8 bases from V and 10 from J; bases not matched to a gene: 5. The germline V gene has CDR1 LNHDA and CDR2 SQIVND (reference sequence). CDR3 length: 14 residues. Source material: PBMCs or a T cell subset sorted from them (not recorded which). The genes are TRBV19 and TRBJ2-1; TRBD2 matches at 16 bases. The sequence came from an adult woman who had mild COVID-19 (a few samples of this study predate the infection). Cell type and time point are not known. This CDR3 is CASGTSGGVKEQFF. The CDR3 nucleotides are TGTGCCAGTGGGACTAGCGGGGGGGTGAAAGAGCAGTTCTTC. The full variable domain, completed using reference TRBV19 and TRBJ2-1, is DGGITQSPKYLFRKEGQNVTLSCEQNLNHDAMYWYRQDPGQGLRLIYYSQIVNDFQKGDIAEGYSVSREKKESFPLTVTSAQKNPTAFYLCASGTSGGVKEQFFGPGTRLTVL.